Presented here are 20 T cell receptor beta chains from one specimen sequenced in a study of T cell responses to AZD1222 COVID-19 vaccine (TCRdb year 2021). Library preparation used the immunoSEQ multiplex PCR assay. This is the immuneACCESS table as TCRdb keeps it, with only in-frame sequences that have V and J called. A part of the clones is gone; compared with another copy, unresolved V genes explain less than half, and the rest is unexplained. Recorded for this sample are some 130,000 clones; 92% of them occurred a single time. Just over 3% of the sample rests with the top ten. The sample's time point, from its label and the paper: baseline before first vaccination. The specimen comprised peripheral blood, sampled on day 0 of AZD1222 vaccination. Source of these receptors: an adult in good health.

This chain links TRBV6-5 with TRBJ1-2, with TRBD1 as a possible D gene (5 bases). The CDR3 spans 15 residues. Germline V gene lookup returns CDR1 MNHEY and CDR2 SVGAGI. Trimming took off 0 bases at V and 8 bases at J, with 16 bases between the two ends. The CDR3 DNA follows: TGTGCCAGCAGTTACTCCCGACGAGCCGAGGGGGGCTACACCTTC. It translates to CASSYSRRAEGGYTF.

The genes are TRBV29-1 and TRBJ1-1; D remains unclear. V was shortened by 6 bases and J by 8 bases, with 19 bases between the two germline ends. The CDR3 contains 13 residues. Germline V CDR1 and CDR2: SQVTM, ANQGSEA. The CDR3 loop reads CSVLAQPEREAFF. The CDR3 DNA reads as TGCAGCGTCTTGGCACAGCCCGAACGGGAAGCTTTCTTT.

The J gene is TRBJ2-2, the V gene TRBV25-1; D not certain. Trimming removed 3 bases from V and 5 bases from J, with 10 bases in between. The CDR3 length is 14 residues. Germline V gene lookup returns CDR1 MGHDK and CDR2 SYGVNS. The CDR3 DNA reads as TGTGCCAGCAGTGATGCAGGCTTGACCGGGGAGCTGTTTTTT. It is translated as CASSDAGLTGELFF.

This chain links TRBV6-5 with TRBJ2-4; possibly TRBD2 for D (7 bases). CDR1 MNHEY and CDR2 SVGAGI come from the germline V gene. Trimming took off 5 bases at V and 6 bases at J, with 17 bases between the two ends. This CDR3 contains 15 residues. CDR3 DNA sequence: TGTGCCAGCAGTCCCTCTGGAGGGGGGGGAAACATTCAGTACTTC. It specifies CASSPSGGGGNIQYF.

The rearrangement links TRBV20-1 to TRBJ1-2; D remains unclear. The CDR3 is 11 residues long. V dropped 7 bases and J dropped 3 bases, with 9 bases sitting between them. Germline V gives CDR1 DFQATT, CDR2 SNEGSKA (reference sequence). CDR3 loop: CSGFSDYGYTF. CDR3 coding DNA: TGCAGTGGTTTCAGCGACTATGGCTACACCTTC.

The chain links TRBV5-4 to TRBJ1-6, with 8 bases identical to TRBD1. With V trimmed by 4 bases and J by 13 bases, 13 bases remained unmatched. CDR1 and CDR2 (germline): SGHNT, YYREEE (reference sequence). The CDR3 is 15 residues long. The CDR3 sequence is CASSLDRAVTSPLHF. The CDR3 bases are TGTGCCAGCAGCCTGGACAGGGCGGTAACCTCGCCCCTCCACTTT.

This chain connects TRBV5-6 to TRBJ1-3; tentative D call: TRBD1 (5 bases). The V and J ends lost 0 bases and 0 bases respectively, with 7 bases between them. The CDR3 sequence is 15 residues long. The V gene's germline CDR1 is SGHDT and CDR2 YYEEEE. The CDR3 sequence is CASSLDDSSGNTIYF. The CDR3 DNA reads as TGTGCCAGCAGCTTGGACGACAGCTCTGGAAACACCATATATTTT. The variable domain in full, with the rest retrieved from reference TRBV5-6 and TRBJ1-3, is DAGVTQSPTHLIKTRGQQVTLRCSPKSGHDTVSWYQQALGQGPQFIFQYYEEEERQRGNFPDRFSGHQFPNYSSELNVNALLLGDSALYLCASSLDDSSGNTIYFGEGSWLTVV.

This sequence joins TRBV19 and TRBJ1-2; TRBD1 might be the D (6 bases). The CDR3 has 14 amino acids. Germline CDR1 and CDR2: LNHDA and SQIVND (reference sequence). The V end lost 5 bases, the J end lost 0 bases, and 10 bases lay between the germline ends. The CDR3 reads CASSFRTANYGYTF. The CDR3 region has the DNA TGTGCCAGTAGTTTCCGGACAGCTAACTATGGCTACACCTTC. The entire variable domain, with the rest obtained from reference TRBV19 and TRBJ1-2, is as follows: DGGITQSPKYLFRKEGQNVTLSCEQNLNHDAMYWYRQDPGQGLRLIYYSQIVNDFQKGDIAEGYSVSREKKESFPLTVTSAQKNPTAFYLCASSFRTANYGYTFGSGTRLTVV.

The rearrangement links TRBV9 to TRBJ1-5; D is unresolved. Trimming shortened V by 3 bases and J by 3 bases, and 10 bases separated the two germline ends. CDR1 and CDR2 from the germline V gene are SGDLS and YYNGEE. The length of the CDR3 is 14 residues. CDR3 residues: CASSADPLNQPQHF. Written as DNA, the CDR3 is TGTGCCAGCAGCGCAGACCCTCTCAATCAGCCCCAGCATTTT.

The chain uses TRBV28 and TRBJ2-7, with D possibly being TRBD1 (6 bases). Trimming stripped 7 bases from V and 4 bases from J, with 14 bases between. The V gene's germline CDR1 is MDHEN and CDR2 SYDVKM. This CDR3 contains 13 residues. CDR3: CASTPVQGYEQYF. The CDR3 coding sequence is TGTGCCAGCACCCCGGTTCAGGGGTACGAGCAGTACTTC.

J is TRBJ2-7 and V is TRBV29-1; 9 bases match TRBD2. The CDR3 loop spans 14 amino acids. Looked up from germline, CDR1 is SQVTM and CDR2 is ANQGSEA. Trimming cost V 3 bases and J 0 bases; bases outside gene matches: 3. As DNA, the CDR3 is TGCAGCGTTGAGCTAGCGGGGAGCTCCTACGAGCAGTACTTC. Residues: CSVELAGSSYEQYF.

This clone was observed at least ten times. This rearrangement joins TRBV5-1 to TRBJ2-5; 14 bases match TRBD2. The CDR3 runs to 19 residues. Per germline, CDR1 SGHRS and CDR2 YFSETQ. Trimming at V came to 0 bases and at J to 0 bases, leaving 7 bases not matched to a gene. The CDR3, as DNA: TGCGCCAGCAGCTTGGAGGGACTAGCGGGAGTCGGGTACCAAGAGACCCAGTACTTC. It translates to CASSLEGLAGVGYQETQYF.

The genes are TRBV14 and TRBJ1-2; 7 bases line up with TRBD1. The germline V gene has CDR1 SGHDN and CDR2 FVKESK. The CDR3 contains 14 residues. Trimming at V came to 1 base and at J to 3 bases, leaving 2 bases not matched to a gene. CDR3 DNA sequence: TGTGCCAGCAGCCAAGGACAGGGTTACTATGGCTACACCTTC. It is translated as CASSQGQGYYGYTF.

The chain recombines TRBV5-1 with TRBJ2-1; the match to TRBD1 covers 8 bases. Germline loops: CDR1 SGHRS, CDR2 YFSETQ. Unmatched junction bases numbered 9, after V lost 4 bases and J lost 0 bases. This CDR3 contains 17 residues. CDR3 amino acids: CASSPLRQGSSYNEQFF. The CDR3 DNA sequence: TGCGCCAGCAGCCCCCTTAGACAGGGGAGCTCCTACAATGAGCAGTTCTTC.

The rearrangement links TRBV5-5 to TRBJ2-5, with TRBD1 matching 10 bases. V dropped 4 bases and J dropped 5; count of bases not matched to a gene: 5. The CDR3 is made up of 14 amino acids. Germline loops: CDR1 SGHKS, CDR2 YYEKEE (reference sequence). The CDR3 loop is CASSRGQGKETQYF. DNA of the CDR3: TGTGCCAGCAGCCGGGGACAGGGGAAGGAGACCCAGTACTTC.

The rearrangement joins TRBV3-1 (or the pseudogene TRBV3-2) to TRBJ1-2; tentatively, D is TRBD1 (5 bases). V was pared by 4 bases and J by 4 bases, with 16 bases between. CDR1 LGHDT and CDR2 YNNKEL come from the germline V gene (reference sequence). The CDR3 sequence is 15 residues long. CDR3 sequence reads: CASSLGAPGTYGYTF. CDR3 nucleotides: TGTGCCAGCAGCCTAGGGGCGCCAGGTACCTATGGCTACACCTTC.

The rearrangement uses TRBV9 and TRBJ1-2, with no clear D. Trimming removed 4 bases from V and 0 bases from J, with 16 bases in between. The germline V gene has CDR1 SGDLS and CDR2 YYNGEE. There are 16 residues in the CDR3. The CDR3 DNA reads TGTGCCAGCAGCTCTCGTCCGGGGAGAGCTAACTATGGCTACACCTTC. Its translation: CASSSRPGRANYGYTF. The whole variable domain, filled in from reference TRBV9 and TRBJ1-2, reads DSGVTQTPKHLITATGQRVTLRCSPRSGDLSVYWYQQSLDQGLQFLIQYYNGEERAKGNILERFSAQQFPDLHSELNLSSLELGDSALYFCASSSRPGRANYGYTFGSGTRLTVV.

The chain combines TRBV29-1 with TRBJ2-7, with D possibly matching TRBD2 (5 bases). The V end was cut by 2 bases, the J end by 6 bases, with 8 bases between. The CDR3 has 11 residues. Germline-derived CDR1 and CDR2 are SQVTM and ANQGSEA. CDR3 sequence (DNA): TGCAGCGTTGAACTAGGAGGCGAGCAGTACTTC. Its translation: CSVELGGEQYF.

The chain employs TRBV6-2 or TRBV6-3 and TRBJ1-2; D unclear. The CDR3 consists of 14 residues. Looked up from germline, CDR1 is MNHEY and CDR2 is SVGEGT. The V and J ends lost 2 bases and 1 base respectively, with 8 bases between them. The CDR3 sequence is CASSYREGNYGYTF. Here the CDR3 DNA reads TGTGCCAGCAGTTACAGGGAGGGTAACTATGGCTACACCTTC.

The chain joins TRBV6-5 to TRBJ2-1; no firm D call. The CDR3 runs 14 residues. Trimming took 7 bases from V and 2 from J, leaving 12 bases between them. Per the germline V gene, CDR1 is MNHEY and CDR2 is SVGAGI. In DNA, the CDR3 is TGTGCCAGCACCCACGGTCCCCCCTACAATGAGCAGTTCTTC. This encodes CASTHGPPYNEQFF.